A single TCR beta chain is shown here with its context. A much larger clone is a single base away; this may be a read error. Those donating, healthy Caucasian individuals from Russia, were aged roughly 6 to 100. This record comes from a study of blood T cells in healthy people across ages. V lost 4 bases and J lost 2, with 11 bases in between. Germline values: CDR1 MNHEY, CDR2 SMNVEV (reference sequence). The CDR3 extends over 14 amino acids. A J-beta primer mix and a sample-barcoded 5' primer were used in a second PCR of about 7 to 12 cycles. TCRdb redid the calling of the 5' RACE reads with MiXCR, one entry per CDR3 protein. The sample comprises around 650,000 distinct CDR3 sequences, about 34% of which are singletons, and 15% to 17% rests with the top ten.

The V and J genes are TRBV27 and TRBJ2-5; D uncertain. The sample comprised blood. The TCR originated in a woman at least 80 years old in good health. CDR3 protein: CASSCSALQETQYF. CDR3 sequence (DNA): TGTGCCAGCAGTTGCTCCGCCCTACAAGAGACCCAGTACTTC.